This paragraph reports one T cell receptor beta chain. As yet, its antigen is unknown. Per germline, CDR1 SGHKS and CDR2 YYEKEE (reference sequence). The CDR3 contains 14 residues. Trimming cost V 0 bases and J 8 bases, with 14 bases left between them. The repertoire was sequenced with immunoSEQ multiplex PCR; TCRdb's copy has only in-frame clones and lacks some. The sample contains 4,000 to 6,000 clones, less than 75% of which appear only once. This record belongs to a study of CD8 T cell repertoires and HIV-1 epitope variants. Background on the study: T cells were cultured for more than 9 days with cytokines added on days 3 and 7.

Sequencing was performed on cultured CD8+ T cells derived from PBMCs. The chain has TRBV5-5 and TRBJ1-2; D unclear. The receptor's source is a male donor with HIV. The CDR3 region is CASSLDPGPWGYTF. DNA of the CDR3: TGTGCCAGCAGCTTGGACCCGGGTCCGTGGGGCTACACCTTC.